This T cell receptor beta chain was captured by sequencing in a study of T-cell reconstitution after alpha-beta-depleted transplantation in children. It was with unique molecular identifiers that the TCRbeta library was prepared. TCRdb processed the PCR reads anew with MiXCR; each CDR3 protein has one entry. The sample shows some 300,000 distinct CDR3 sequences, approximately 10% of them seen only once. CDR3 size: 16 residues. V gave up 6 bases and J gave up 6 bases; unmatched junction bases: 9. This specimen consisted of PBMCs from the stem cell graft donor, obtained from the stem cell graft. The chain links TRBV12-3 or TRBV12-4 to TRBJ2-2; 11 bases are shared with TRBD2. This sequence originates from a human donor who donated a stem cell graft to a child with acute lymphoblastic leukemia. The CDR3 region has the DNA TGTGCCAGCAGCTTCGGGCTAGCGGGAGGTCCCGGGGAGCTGTTTTTT. Residues: CASSFGLAGGPGELFF.